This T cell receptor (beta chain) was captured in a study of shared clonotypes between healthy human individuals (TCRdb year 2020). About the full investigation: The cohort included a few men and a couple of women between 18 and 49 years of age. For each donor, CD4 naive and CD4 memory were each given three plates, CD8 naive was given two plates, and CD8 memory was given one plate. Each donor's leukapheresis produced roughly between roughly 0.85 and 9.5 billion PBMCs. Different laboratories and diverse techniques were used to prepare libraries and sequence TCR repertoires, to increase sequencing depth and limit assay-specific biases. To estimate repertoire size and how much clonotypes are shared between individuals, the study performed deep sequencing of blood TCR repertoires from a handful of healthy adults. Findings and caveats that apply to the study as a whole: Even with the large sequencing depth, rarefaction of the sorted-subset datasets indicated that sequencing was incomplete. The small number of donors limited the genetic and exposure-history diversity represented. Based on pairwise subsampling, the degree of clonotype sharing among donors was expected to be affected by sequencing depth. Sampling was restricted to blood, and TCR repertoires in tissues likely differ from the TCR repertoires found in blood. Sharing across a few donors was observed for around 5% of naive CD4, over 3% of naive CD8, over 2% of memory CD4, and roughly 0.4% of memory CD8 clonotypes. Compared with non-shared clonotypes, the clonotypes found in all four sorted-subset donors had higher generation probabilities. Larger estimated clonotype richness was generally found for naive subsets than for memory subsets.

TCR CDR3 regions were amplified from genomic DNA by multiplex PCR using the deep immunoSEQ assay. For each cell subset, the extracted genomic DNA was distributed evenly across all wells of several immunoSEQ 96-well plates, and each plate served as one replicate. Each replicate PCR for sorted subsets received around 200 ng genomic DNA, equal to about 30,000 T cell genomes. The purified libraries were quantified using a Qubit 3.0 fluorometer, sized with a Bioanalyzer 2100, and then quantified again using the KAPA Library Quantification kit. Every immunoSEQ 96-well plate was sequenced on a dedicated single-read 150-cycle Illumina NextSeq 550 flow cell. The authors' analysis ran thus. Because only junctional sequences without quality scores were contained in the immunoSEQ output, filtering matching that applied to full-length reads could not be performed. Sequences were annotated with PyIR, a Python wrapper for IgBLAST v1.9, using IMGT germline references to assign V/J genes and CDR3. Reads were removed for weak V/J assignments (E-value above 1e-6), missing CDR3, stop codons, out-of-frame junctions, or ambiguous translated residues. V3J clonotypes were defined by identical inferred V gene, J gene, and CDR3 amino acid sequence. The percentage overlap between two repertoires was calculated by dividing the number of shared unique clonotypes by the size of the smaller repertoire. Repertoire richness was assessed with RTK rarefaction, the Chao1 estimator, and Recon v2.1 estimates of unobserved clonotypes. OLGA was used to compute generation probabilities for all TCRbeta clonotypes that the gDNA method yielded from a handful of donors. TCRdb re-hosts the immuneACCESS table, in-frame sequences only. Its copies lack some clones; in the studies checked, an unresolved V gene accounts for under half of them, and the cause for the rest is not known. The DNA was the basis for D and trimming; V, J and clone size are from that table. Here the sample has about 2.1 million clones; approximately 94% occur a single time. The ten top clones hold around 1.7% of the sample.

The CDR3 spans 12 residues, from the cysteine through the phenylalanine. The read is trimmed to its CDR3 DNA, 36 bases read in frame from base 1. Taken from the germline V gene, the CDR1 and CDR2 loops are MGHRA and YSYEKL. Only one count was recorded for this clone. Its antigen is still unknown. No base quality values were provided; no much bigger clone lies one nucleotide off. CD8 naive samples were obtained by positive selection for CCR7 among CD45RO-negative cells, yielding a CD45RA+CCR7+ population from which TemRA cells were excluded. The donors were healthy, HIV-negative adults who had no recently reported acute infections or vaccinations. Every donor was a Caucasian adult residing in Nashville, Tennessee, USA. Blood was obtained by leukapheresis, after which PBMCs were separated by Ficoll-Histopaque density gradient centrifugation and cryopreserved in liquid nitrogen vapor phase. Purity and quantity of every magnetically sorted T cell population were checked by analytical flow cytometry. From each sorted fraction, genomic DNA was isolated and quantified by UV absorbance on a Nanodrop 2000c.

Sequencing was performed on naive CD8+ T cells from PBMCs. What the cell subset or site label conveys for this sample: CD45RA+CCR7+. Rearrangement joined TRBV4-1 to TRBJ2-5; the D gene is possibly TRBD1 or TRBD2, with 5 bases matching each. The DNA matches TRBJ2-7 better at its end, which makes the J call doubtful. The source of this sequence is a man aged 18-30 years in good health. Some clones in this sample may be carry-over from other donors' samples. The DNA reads TGCGCCAGCAGCCAAGACGGGGCCGAGCAGTACTTC. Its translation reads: CASSQDGAEQYF.